This TCR beta chain was documented in a study of cytotoxic CD8 clonotypes in ibrutinib-treated CLL. Findings and caveats of the study: At ibrutinib response, clonality increased, and at progression it declined back toward baseline.

Turning to this clone: The target antigen is unknown.

Profiling relied on immunoSEQ multiplex PCR, and the TCRdb table lists in-frame clones only, not all of them. The table includes 130,000 to 150,000 clones, 70% to 80% detected once. Here the sequenced sample was PBMCs, taken after 12 months of ibrutinib treatment. The clonotype originates from a human donor with chronic lymphocytic leukemia.

CDR3 residues: CASSLGQGANTEAFF. The CDR3 DNA follows: TGTGCCAGCAGCTTAGGACAGGGGGCGAACACTGAAGCTTTCTTT. This chain joins TRBV7-9 and TRBJ1-1; 10 nucleotides line up with TRBD1. V shed 1 base, J shed 1 base, and the junction held 0 bases outside the gene matches. Germline V CDR1 and CDR2: SEHNR, FQNEAQ (reference sequence). The CDR3 covers 15 residues.